This paragraph covers one T cell receptor (beta chain) sequence. The antigen remains undetermined. The source of the sample is a study of cytomegalovirus exposure and HLA in healthy donors. The study's findings and limits: Cytomegalovirus status was reportedly diagnosed by the classifier with high specificity and sensitivity. The authors listed 150 to 200 TCR beta chains as cytomegalovirus-associated. In a later analysis, at a false discovery rate of 0.05, 15,000 to 20,000 TCR beta sequences were associated with HLA alleles. The study assumed roughly uniform donor sequencing depth for presence/absence analyses.

The primer mix had 60 Vbeta and 13 Jbeta primers. Method: immunoSEQ multiplex PCR; TCRdb's copy keeps in-frame clones and lacks some. The sample holds roughly 180,000 clones, approximately 83% seen once. This clonotype was sampled from a man aged 18 to 29 in good health and CMV-seropositive. Material for sequencing was PBMCs.

Here the CDR3 reads CASSEFVTAPTYEQYF. As DNA, the CDR3 is TGCGCCAGCAGTGAGTTCGTGACAGCCCCGACCTACGAGCAGTACTTC. The chain links TRBV10-1 to TRBJ2-7; maybe TRBD1 (5 bases). This CDR3 contains 16 residues. The ends were cut back, 1 base at V and 2 bases at J, with 15 bases in the middle. Germline assignment: CDR1 WNHNN and CDR2 SYGVQD (reference sequence).